Below, 16 T cell receptor beta chains from the same sample are listed, as sequenced in a study of T cells in Graves' hyperthyroidism and ophthalmopathy. TCR beta CDR3 regions were amplified from RNA. Carried out on the TCR CDR3, a first-round RT-PCR used the HTBI primer set. MiXCR, run by TCRdb on the multiplex PCR reads, gives a single entry per CDR3 protein. The repertoire has about 500,000 distinct CDR3 sequences, 40% to 55% of them found once; the top ten carry about 45%. The material sequenced was peripheral blood or thyroid tissue (not recorded which). The receptors derive from an adult woman with Graves' disease, either hyperthyroidism or ophthalmopathy (not recorded which).

The rearrangement links TRBV19 to TRBJ1-4; D is undetermined. Trimming pared 5 bases from V and 6 bases from J, leaving 7 bases between. Germline V gene sequence: CDR1 LNHDA, CDR2 SQIVND (reference sequence). The CDR3 covers 12 residues. In nucleotides, the CDR3 is TGTGCCAGTAGTCGCAACTATGAAAAACTGTTTTTT. The encoded protein is CASSRNYEKLFF.

The V call is TRBV20-1, the J call TRBJ2-5; D remains unclear. Deletions cut 3 bases from V and 4 bases from J, with 30 bases between. Looked up from germline, CDR1 is DFQATT and CDR2 is SNEGSKA (reference sequence). The CDR3 sequence is 19 residues long. CDR3 coding DNA: TGCAGTGCTAGGGGGTACACCCCTAGTCGGGTCAGCAAGAGAGAGACCCAGTACTTC. This encodes CSARGYTPSRVSKRETQYF.

This clonotype was counted ten times or more. The chain combines TRBV2 with TRBJ1-6, with 7 bases matching TRBD1. The CDR3 contains 14 residues. In germline, CDR1 is SNHLY, CDR2 FYNNEI. The V segment lost 5 bases and the J segment 8 bases; nucleotides outside the gene matches: 6. The CDR3 spells CASSKQGWDSPLHF. The CDR3 DNA follows: TGTGCCAGCAGTAAACAGGGGTGGGATTCACCCCTCCACTTT.

This chain connects TRBV24-1 to TRBJ1-4; a weak D match, TRBD1 (5 bases). The CDR3 has 12 residues. Germline-derived CDR1 and CDR2 are KGHDR and SFDVKD. The ends were cut back, 4 bases at V and 7 bases at J, with 6 bases in the middle. The DNA for the CDR3 is TGTGCCACCAGTGAAACAGGTGAAAAACTGTTTTTT. It yields the protein CATSETGEKLFF.

This clonotype was seen repeatedly, ten times or more. The V and J genes are TRBV2 and TRBJ2-5; D is tentatively TRBD1 or TRBD2 (6 bases each). Germline CDR1 reads SNHLY; CDR2 reads FYNNEI. The CDR3 consists of 16 residues. Between the trimmed V and J ends, which lost 2 bases and 5 bases, there was a span of 18 bases. Here the CDR3 reads CASSERGTLTAETQYF. In DNA, the CDR3 is TGTGCCAGCAGTGAAAGGGGGACTCTCACTGCGGAGACCCAGTACTTC.

This clonotype was seen only a few times. The V call is TRBV7-2, the J call TRBJ2-2; tentatively, D is TRBD2 (5 bases). V lost 5 bases and J 0 bases, leaving 10 bases between the germline ends. The germline V gene encodes CDR1 SGHTA and CDR2 FQGNSA. CDR3 length: 15 amino acids. Here the CDR3 reads CASSLQRTNTGELFF. The CDR3 region has the DNA TGTGCCAGCAGCCTTCAGCGGACGAACACCGGGGAGCTGTTTTTT.

This clonotype appeared a few times. CDR3 DNA sequence: TGTGCCAGCAGCGTAGGACAGGGGGCTGCACCCCTCCACTTT. This gives the protein CASSVGQGAAPLHF. This rearrangement joins TRBV9 to TRBJ1-6; 10 bases match TRBD1. CDR1 is SGDLS, CDR2 YYNGEE, per germline. With V trimmed by 0 bases and J by 11 bases, 2 bases remained unmatched. The CDR3 covers 14 residues.

This clonotype appeared many times. Germline and junction disagree at one end, which may indicate a read error. The chain couples TRBV14 to TRBJ1-1, with D perhaps TRBD1 (5 bases). Germline CDR1 SGHDN, CDR2 FVKESK. This CDR3 is 13 amino acids long. The CDR3 here is CASSQRSGGGWAF. The CDR3 DNA follows: TGTGCCAGCAGCCAAAGGAGCGGGGGGGGATGGGCTTTT.

The rearrangement links TRBV7-2 to TRBJ2-2, with D unresolved. V shed 2 bases and J shed 5 bases, with 21 bases lying between them. CDR3 size: 18 residues. Germline CDR1 SGHTA, CDR2 FQGNSA. CDR3 sequence reads: CASSLYYIRQQMTGELFF. DNA for the CDR3: TGTGCCAGCAGCTTATATTACATCAGACAACAAATGACCGGGGAGCTGTTTTTT.

This clonotype appeared many times. V is TRBV10-3 and J is TRBJ1-1; D ambiguous. The CDR3 runs to 14 residues. The germline V gene encodes CDR1 ENHRY and CDR2 SYGVKD. Deletions cut 0 bases from V and 1 base from J, with 6 bases between. The CDR3 coding sequence is TGTGCCATCAGTGAGTCGGCAGAGAACACTGAAGCTTTCTTT. As protein: CAISESAENTEAFF.

The chain employs TRBV9 and TRBJ2-7; 7 nucleotides agree with TRBD1. The germline CDR1 and CDR2 sequences are SGDLS and YYNGEE. The CDR3 runs to 15 residues. The V gene end was trimmed by 4 bases and the J gene end by 1 base; junction bases not matched to a gene: 8. CDR3 nucleotide sequence: TGTGCCAGCAGCCCACATGGGACAGAGTCCTACGAGCAGTACTTC. It yields the protein CASSPHGTESYEQYF.

This clonotype occurred many times. In DNA form, the CDR3 reads TGTGCCAGCAGCGGTCGGCAGGAAAGCACCGGGGAGCTGTTTTTT. Translation: CASSGRQESTGELFF. The rearrangement uses TRBV7-9 and TRBJ2-2; no clear D gene. Germline V gene lookup returns CDR1 SEHNR and CDR2 FQNEAQ (reference sequence). The CDR3 is 15 amino acids. The germline V and J ends were trimmed by 5 bases and 4 bases, with 14 bases remaining between them.

The CDR3 DNA is TGTGCCAGCAGTGACAGGAGCTCTGGAAACACCTTC. Translation: CASSDRSSGNTF. J is TRBJ1-2 and V is TRBV2; D call uncertain. The CDR3 has 12 residues. Trimming removed 3 bases from V and 12 bases from J, with 14 bases in between. Germline loops: CDR1 SNHLY, CDR2 FYNNEI.

The chain combines TRBV7-2 with TRBJ1-1; no definite D call. The CDR3 sequence is 13 residues long. Deletions cut 2 bases from V and 6 bases from J, with 10 bases between. CDR1 and CDR2 from the germline V gene are SGHTA and FQGNSA. The CDR3 loop reads CASSLMGGSEAFF. The DNA for the CDR3 is TGTGCCAGCAGCTTAATGGGTGGGTCTGAAGCTTTCTTT.

The CDR3 region has the DNA TGCGCCAGCAGCTCGATAGGGGCCCAGTACTTC. Its protein is CASSSIGAQYF. This chain joins TRBV5-1 and TRBJ2-5; weak D call: TRBD1 (5 bases). V gave up 3 bases and J gave up 9 bases, with 9 bases separating them. This CDR3 region has 11 residues. The germline gives CDR1 SGHRS, CDR2 YFSETQ.

This rearrangement joins TRBV29-1 to TRBJ1-2, with TRBD1 as a possible D gene (5 bases). The germline gives CDR1 SQVTM, CDR2 ANQGSEA. V dropped 4 bases and J dropped 5 bases, with 17 bases sitting between them. This CDR3 spans 14 amino acids. The CDR3 loop is CSVAGGDSRYGYTF. The CDR3 bases are TGCAGCGTTGCGGGAGGGGACTCTCGGTATGGCTACACCTTC.